One sample yielded the 11 T cell receptor beta chains listed below, sequenced in a study of T cell repertoires in cytomegalovirus infection. These receptors are not linked to any known antigen. TCRdb reprocessed the reads via MiXCR and lists one record per CDR3 protein. The table has approximately 56,000 distinct CDR3 sequences, around 20% seen once; the top ten hold around 77%. Material: CD8+ T cells from cultured PBMCs, obtained from culture after CMV antigen stimulation. These receptors were obtained from a human donor in good health (CMV status not recorded). Some clones in this sample may be carry-over from other donors' samples.

The chain employs TRBV27 and TRBJ2-3; 8 bases align to TRBD1. The CDR3 sequence is 14 residues long. With 4 bases clipped from V and 5 bases from J, the junction kept 5 bases outside the gene matches. Germline V CDR1 and CDR2: MNHEY, SMNVEV (reference sequence). CDR3 nucleotides: TGTGCCAGCAGTTCCAGGGGGCGGGGAGATACGCAGTATTTT. This translates into CASSSRGRGDTQYF.

This clonotype was counted only a few times. The V gene is TRBV11-2, the J gene TRBJ1-2; no firm D call. Looked up from germline, CDR1 is SGHAT and CDR2 is FQNNGV. This CDR3 has 13 amino acids. Trimming took 0 bases from V and 5 from J, leaving 7 bases between them. CDR3 nucleotide sequence: TGTGCCAGCAGCTTAGACGGAGGGTATGGCTACACCTTC. It encodes CASSLDGGYGYTF.

The chain has TRBV5-6 and TRBJ2-1, with 7 bases lining up with TRBD1. This CDR3 has 16 amino acids. Germline values: CDR1 SGHDT, CDR2 YYEEEE. Trimming removed 0 bases from V and 0 bases from J; junction bases left unmatched: 3. The CDR3: CASSLAGQSSYNEQFF. Here the CDR3 DNA reads TGTGCCAGCAGCTTGGCGGGACAGAGCTCCTACAATGAGCAGTTCTTC.

The V gene is TRBV7-9, the J gene TRBJ2-7; D is perhaps TRBD2 (7 bases). With 4 bases removed from V and 6 bases from J, the gap between germline ends came to 22 bases. Germline lookup yields CDR1 SEHNR and CDR2 FQNEAQ (reference sequence). The CDR3 is 16 residues long. The CDR3 DNA is TGTGCCAGCAGCTCAGGGGAGGGTCCCCTAAGGTTCGAGCAGTACTTC. Amino acid sequence: CASSSGEGPLRFEQYF. The full variable domain, completed using reference TRBV7-9 and TRBJ2-7, is DTGVSQNPRHKITKRGQNVTFRCDPISEHNRLYWYRQTLGQGPEFLTYFQNEAQLEKSRLLSDRFSAERPKGSFSTLEIQRTEQGDSAMYLCASSSGEGPLRFEQYFGPGTRLTVT.

Only a few counts were recorded for this clonotype. The CDR3 DNA reads TGTGCCTGGAGTGTACGGTTGGTTCCGGGCCTCGGATACAATGAGCAGTTCTTC. It specifies CAWSVRLVPGLGYNEQFF. The chain links TRBV30 to TRBJ2-1; D not certain. Trimming left V 0 bases short and J 4 bases short, with 22 bases between. The length of the CDR3 is 18 residues. In germline, CDR1 is GTSNPN, CDR2 SVGIG (reference sequence). Supplemented by reference TRBV30 and TRBJ2-1, the full variable domain reads SQTIHQWPATLVQPVGSPLSLECTVEGTSNPNLYWYRQAAGRGLQLLFYSVGIGQISSEVPQNLSASRPQDRQFILSSKKLLLSDSGFYLCAWSVRLVPGLGYNEQFFGPGTRLTVL.

Of note for this clonotype: The CDR3 end shows no conserved phenylalanine or tryptophan, and so a read error is likely. The chain combines TRBV11-1 with TRBJ2-3; D might be TRBD2 (7 bases). Per the germline V gene, CDR1 is SGHAT and CDR2 is FQDESV (reference sequence). V was trimmed by 2 bases and J by 2 bases, leaving 14 bases between them. This CDR3 is 16 amino acids long. CDR3 DNA sequence: TGTGCCAGCAGCTTAAGAGGGGGGGGCAACACAGATACGCAGTATTTA. As protein: CASSLRGGGNTDTQYL.

This clonotype was detected only a few times. V gene TRBV6-5 combines with J gene TRBJ1-6, with D tentatively TRBD1 (5 bases). Germline V lookup: CDR1 MNHEY, CDR2 SVGAGI. V was shortened by 2 bases and J by 10 bases, with 15 bases between the two germline ends. The CDR3 length is 15 residues. The CDR3 DNA reads TGTGCCAGCAGTTACACTACAAGGGGAGAATCACCCCTCCACTTT. Amino acids: CASSYTTRGESPLHF.

The table lists this clonotype with a few counts. The chain carries TRBV7-8 and TRBJ1-1, with no clear D. CDR1 SGHVS and CDR2 FQNEAQ come from the germline V gene. The CDR3 is 13 amino acids. Trimming removed 3 bases from V and 4 bases from J, with 9 bases in between. The CDR3 protein is CASSFDSGTEAFF. The CDR3 nucleotides read TGTGCCAGCAGCTTTGATTCTGGCACTGAAGCTTTCTTT.

The V call is TRBV7-8, the J call TRBJ2-1; possible D gene TRBD2, 7 bases. The V end lost 1 base, the J end lost 6 bases, and 13 bases lay between the germline ends. Germline V gene sequence: CDR1 SGHVS, CDR2 FQNEAQ. CDR3 length: 15 residues. CDR3 residues: CASSLGGGGLNEQFF. CDR3 nucleotides: TGTGCCAGCAGCTTAGGGGGGGGGGGCCTCAATGAGCAGTTCTTC.

This clonotype was found many times. CDR3 in DNA: TGCGCCAGCAGCGGTCAAAGGGGAACCTACCAAGAGACCCAGTACTTC. This translates into CASSGQRGTYQETQYF. The V and J genes are TRBV4-1 and TRBJ2-5; possibly TRBD1 for D (5 bases). This CDR3 is 16 amino acids long. Trimming removed 5 bases from V and 0 bases from J, with 16 bases in between. From germline, CDR1 is MGHRA and CDR2 YSYEKL.

This clonotype was seen more than once but under ten times. The V and J genes are TRBV7-6 and TRBJ2-7, with 8 nucleotides matching TRBD1. The germline V gene encodes CDR1 SGHVS and CDR2 FNYEAQ. Losses at the gene ends were 5 bases for V and 3 bases for J; bases not matched to a gene: 6. This CDR3 is built from 14 residues. As DNA, the CDR3 is TGTGCCAGCAGCGAGGGACAGGCCCGCTACGAGCAGTACTTC. The encoded protein is CASSEGQARYEQYF.